This TCR beta chain was captured in a study of beta chain features in type 1 diabetes listed by TCRdb under 2018. For context, the study as a whole: No differences in mean age, gender distribution, total cell number or subset yield were found between patients and healthy donors. The study compared the TCRB repertoires of sorted circulating CD4+ T cell subsets in recently diagnosed type 1 diabetes patients with those in matched healthy donors. A total of approximately 110,000,000 sorted cells were examined across all samples, and a strong correlation was observed between cell number per subset and RNA yield. Naive and central memory subsets were obtained from all 30 or so donors, but regulatory and stem cell-like memory subsets were isolated from only 8 patients and roughly eight healthy donors.

In the germline V gene (reference sequence), CDR1 corresponds to SEHNR and CDR2 to FQNEAQ. The trim is 1 base for V and 0 bases for J, with a gap of 13 bases between the germline ends. The CDR3 measures 17 amino acids from cysteine to phenylalanine. The CDR3 DNA has 51 bases and is translated from base 1. The High Capacity cDNA Reverse Transcription Kit was used to reverse transcribe all of the isolated RNA, meaning that expressed TCRB transcripts were what got sequenced. Naive, central memory and regulatory T cell samples underwent deep immunoSEQ sequencing, averaging roughly 3.4 million total reads per sample. After sorted cells were lysed in RLT buffer, RNA was extracted with DNase-treated RNeasy Micro or Mini kits, with the choice depending on cell number. Each cell subset was processed separately to prevent cross-contamination, with patient and healthy donor samples processed together. TCRB sequences were amplified from cDNA with the immunoSEQ multiplex PCR, producing 87-bp fragments spanning the CDR3 region. Amplicons were sequenced on the Illumina HiSeq platform. Per the source publication's procedure: Synthetic template baselines were used to correct PCR bias computationally, reads within Hamming distance 2 were collapsed together, and singletons that could not be merged were discarded. Reads were aligned against IMGT to assign V, D and J genes, CDR3 length and insertions or deletions at six rearrangement sites. Within each subset, clonotype counts were normalized to the number of sorted cells before true diversity and Gini coefficients were calculated with the tcR R package. The overlap coefficient, calculated on TCRB nucleotide sequences, was used to measure repertoire sharing. Out-of-frame TCRB sequences from naive cells were analyzed to stand in for the pre-selection repertoire. Imported from immuneACCESS, the table was reduced by TCRdb to in-frame sequences with V and J called. These copies leave out some clones; in studies compared against another copy, an unresolved V gene accounts for under half, and the cause of the remainder is not known. V and J calls and clone size are given by that table; D and trimming were obtained from the DNA. In all, the sample holds 500,000 to 650,000 clones, and roughly 12% of those were seen once. The top ten clones comprise about 0.11% of the sample.

From each donor, a single peripheral blood sample of 90 to 150 mL on average was drawn into heparinised tubes. Naive, central memory, regulatory and stem cell-like memory CD4+ T cells were sorted on a BD FACSAria II using a panel including CD45RO, CCR7, CD25, CD127, CD95 and CD27. All sorted populations exceeded 98% purity. PBMCs were isolated right away by Lymphoprep density gradient centrifugation and were stained directly, without culture. Samples were stained and sorted in pairs, with one healthy donor and one patient per experiment, so that batch effects were minimized. Concerning this clone itself: The antigen it binds to is not known. Base-call qualities are not available, and no considerably larger clone is one nucleotide away.

Overall study results and their limits: Sequencing cDNA rather than genomic DNA could over-represent highly expressing activated cells, although activation and CD3 levels did not differ between groups. The naive, central memory and regulatory TCRB repertoires appeared to resemble one another more closely among patients than among healthy donors. Type 1 diabetes patients showed a moderate but significant shortening of TCRB CDR3 length in all four CD4+ subsets. Because small numbers of individuals were included in the HLA sub-analyses, any influence of HLA type on TCRB rearrangement was left unresolved. PCR may preferentially amplify shorter templates, but because patient and control samples were amplified and corrected together, any resulting skew would affect both groups equally. Fewer insertions and more nucleotide deletions at VDJ recombination sites were observed in patients with type 1 diabetes, implying thymic rearrangement abnormalities.

The sequence was collected from a man aged 25 to 40 with type 1 diabetes. The sample taken for sequencing was naive CD4+ T cells from blood. The cell subset or site label here, explained by the study, means: true naive CD4+ T cells. Here the chain combines TRBV7-9 and TRBJ2-1; tentative D gene TRBD1, with 6 bases matching. The DNA sequence is given as TGTGCCAGCAGCTTAGTTGGGGGCCTAAGCTCCTACAATGAGCAGTTCTTC. This encodes CASSLVGGLSSYNEQFF.